These T cell receptor beta chains were read from a single sample in a study of T cell repertoires in cytomegalovirus infection. MiXCR, applied by TCRdb to the reads, yields one record per CDR3 protein. Seen here are approximately 150,000 distinct CDR3 sequences, approximately 5.9% observed once, and the top ten hold roughly 17%. Sequenced sample: PBMCs. These TCRs come from a human donor in good health (CMV status not recorded). Some clones in this sample may be carry-over from other donors' samples. Both conserved end residues are part of each CDR3. A D gene is named only where the DNA matches it firmly. Clone sizes are given selectively: once, few, many, or a class where the clone is expanded.

D | J | size | V | DNA | CDR3
TRBD1 | TRBJ1-2 | few | TRBV20-1 | TGCAGTGCTAGGGGGACAGGGGTTAAGGGCTACACCTTC | CSARGTGVKGYTF
TRBD2 | TRBJ2-7 | many | TRBV7-2 | TGTGCCAGCAGCTCCCGGGCGGGGGGCGAGCAGTACTTC | CASSSRAGGEQYF
NA | TRBJ1-3 | many | TRBV7-2 | TGTGCCAGCAGCAACCCTGGAAACACCATATATTTT | CASSNPGNTIYF
TRBD1 | TRBJ2-2 | few | TRBV6-5 | TGTGCCAGCAGCCCTCTCAGTGTGGGGGACAGGGGGACGGGCACCGGGGAGCTGTTTTTT | CASSPLSVGDRGTGTGELFF
NA | TRBJ1-2 | many | TRBV20-1 | TGCAGTGCTAGAGATTTGGGGGGCCCCAACTATGGCTACACCTTC | CSARDLGGPNYGYTF
TRBD1 | TRBJ2-7 | many | TRBV7-2 | TGTGCCAGCAGCTTGACAGGGTTAGGATACGAGCAGTACTTC | CASSLTGLGYEQYF
NA | TRBJ2-7 | many | TRBV7-8 | TGTGCCAGCAGCTTAGCGCCTAACGGTGCTGTCGAGCAGTACTTC | CASSLAPNGAVEQYF
NA | TRBJ1-6 | many | TRBV7-2 | TGTGCCAGCAGCTTACCCCGGCTGAGCGGGTCACCCCTCCACTTT | CASSLPRLSGSPLHF
NA | TRBJ1-1 | many | TRBV29-1 | TGCAGCGCGGGAGGGGTAGGGTTGAACACTGAAGCTTTCTTT | CSAGGVGLNTEAFF
TRBD2 | TRBJ2-1 | many | TRBV7-2 | TGTGCCAGCAGCTTAGTTGCTAGCGGGTACAATGAGCAGTTCTTC | CASSLVASGYNEQFF
TRBD1 | TRBJ2-1 | NA | TRBV7-2 | TGTGCCAGCAGCTTGGGACAGGGGATTTGGAATGAGCAGTTCTTC | CASSLGQGIWNEQFF
NA | TRBJ2-2 | NA | TRBV12-3/TRBV12-4 | TGTGCCAGCAACCCTACGGGTTCGAGCGGGGAGCTGTTTTTT | CASNPTGSSGELFF
NA | TRBJ2-3 | many | TRBV20-1 | TGCAGTGCTGATTCGGGAGTACTTGAGGGGGCCTCAGATACGCAGTATTTT | CSADSGVLEGASDTQYF
NA | TRBJ2-7 | many | TRBV7-8 | TGTGCCAGCAGCCCACGCAGCTGGCCCTCCGACGAGCAGTACTTC | CASSPRSWPSDEQYF
TRBD2 | TRBJ2-2 | many | TRBV5-4 | TGTGCCAGCAGCTCTCCTGGCGGGGGTTCGAACACCGGGGAGCTGTTTTTT | CASSSPGGGSNTGELFF
NA | TRBJ2-1 | many | TRBV5-1 | TGCGCCAGCAGCTTGTCAGAGGTCAATGAGCAGTTCTTC | CASSLSEVNEQFF
NA | TRBJ1-2 | NA | TRBV5-1 | TGCGCCAGCAGCTTGACGGGTGGACAGTCACTGTTCCACTTCTATGGCTACACCTTC | CASSLTGGQSLFHFYGYTF
TRBD1 | TRBJ1-1 | few | TRBV29-1 | TGCAGCGTTAGTCGGACAGGAATGAACACTGAAGCTTTCTTT | CSVSRTGMNTEAFF